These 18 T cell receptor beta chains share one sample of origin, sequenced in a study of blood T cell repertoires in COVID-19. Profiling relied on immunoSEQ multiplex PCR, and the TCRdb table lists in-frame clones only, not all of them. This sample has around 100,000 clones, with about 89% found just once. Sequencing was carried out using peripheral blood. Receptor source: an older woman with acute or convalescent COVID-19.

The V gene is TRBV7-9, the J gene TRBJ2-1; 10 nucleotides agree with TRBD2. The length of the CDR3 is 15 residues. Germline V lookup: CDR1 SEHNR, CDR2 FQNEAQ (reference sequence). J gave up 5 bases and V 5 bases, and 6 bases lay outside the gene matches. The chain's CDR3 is CASSPGTSADNEQFF. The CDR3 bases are TGTGCCAGCAGCCCCGGGACTAGCGCCGACAATGAGCAGTTCTTC. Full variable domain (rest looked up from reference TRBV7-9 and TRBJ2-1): DTGVSQNPRHKITKRGQNVTFRCDPISEHNRLYWYRQTLGQGPEFLTYFQNEAQLEKSRLLSDRFSAERPKGSFSTLEIQRTEQGDSAMYLCASSPGTSADNEQFFGPGTRLTVL.

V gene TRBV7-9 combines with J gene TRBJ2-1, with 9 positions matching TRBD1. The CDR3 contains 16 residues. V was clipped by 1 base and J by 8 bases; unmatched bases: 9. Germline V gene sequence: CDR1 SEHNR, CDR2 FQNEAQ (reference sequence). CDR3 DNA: TGTGCCAGCAGCTTAGTTTCCGGGACAGGGATCGATGAGCAGTTCTTC. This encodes CASSLVSGTGIDEQFF.

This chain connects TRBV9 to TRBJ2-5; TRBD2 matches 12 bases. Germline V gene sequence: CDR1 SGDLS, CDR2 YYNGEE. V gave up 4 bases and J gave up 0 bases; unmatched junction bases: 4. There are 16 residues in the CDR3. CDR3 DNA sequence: TGTGCCAGCAGCTTCCGGACTAGCGGGGACCAAGAGACCCAGTACTTC. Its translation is CASSFRTSGDQETQYF.

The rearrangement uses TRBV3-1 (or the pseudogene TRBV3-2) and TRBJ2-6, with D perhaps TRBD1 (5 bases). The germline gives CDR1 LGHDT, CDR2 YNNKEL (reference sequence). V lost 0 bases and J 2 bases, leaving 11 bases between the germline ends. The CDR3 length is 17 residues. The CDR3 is CASSQDAFRAGANVLTF. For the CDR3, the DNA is TGTGCCAGCAGCCAAGATGCATTCAGGGCTGGGGCCAACGTCCTGACTTTC.

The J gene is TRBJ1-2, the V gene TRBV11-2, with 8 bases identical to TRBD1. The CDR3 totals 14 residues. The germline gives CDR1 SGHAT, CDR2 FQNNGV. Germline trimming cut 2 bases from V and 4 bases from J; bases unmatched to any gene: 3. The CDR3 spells CASSLSDRGYGYTF. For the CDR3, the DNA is TGTGCCAGCAGCTTATCTGACAGGGGCTATGGCTACACCTTC.

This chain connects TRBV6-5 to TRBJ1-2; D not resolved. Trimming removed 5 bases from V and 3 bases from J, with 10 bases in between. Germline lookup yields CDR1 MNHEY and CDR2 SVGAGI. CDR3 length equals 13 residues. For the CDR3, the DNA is TGTGCCAGCAGTCTTCACTTAGACTATGGCTACACCTTC. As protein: CASSLHLDYGYTF.

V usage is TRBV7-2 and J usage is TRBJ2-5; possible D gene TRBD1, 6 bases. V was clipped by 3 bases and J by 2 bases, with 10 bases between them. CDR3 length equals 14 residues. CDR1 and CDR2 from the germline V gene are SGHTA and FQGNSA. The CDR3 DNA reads TGTGCCAGCAGCTTCAGGGGTCCTCAAGAGACCCAGTACTTC. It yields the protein CASSFRGPQETQYF.

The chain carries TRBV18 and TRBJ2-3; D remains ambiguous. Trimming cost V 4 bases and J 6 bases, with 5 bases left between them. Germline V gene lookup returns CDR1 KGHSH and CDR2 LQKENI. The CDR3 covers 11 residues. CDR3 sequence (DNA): TGTGCCAGCTCACTTCAGGATACGCAGTATTTT. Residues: CASSLQDTQYF.

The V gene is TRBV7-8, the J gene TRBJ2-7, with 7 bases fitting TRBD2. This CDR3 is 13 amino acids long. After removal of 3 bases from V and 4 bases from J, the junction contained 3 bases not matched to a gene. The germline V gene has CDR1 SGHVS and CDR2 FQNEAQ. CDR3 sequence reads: CASSLGGRYEQYF. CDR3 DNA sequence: TGTGCCAGCAGCTTGGGCGGGAGATACGAGCAGTACTTC.

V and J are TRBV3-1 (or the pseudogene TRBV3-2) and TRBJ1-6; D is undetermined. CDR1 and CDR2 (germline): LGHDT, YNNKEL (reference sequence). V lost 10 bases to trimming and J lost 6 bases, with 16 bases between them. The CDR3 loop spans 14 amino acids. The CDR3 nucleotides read TGTGCCACTTCGGGTCCAAATAGTAATTCACCCCTCCACTTT. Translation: CATSGPNSNSPLHF.

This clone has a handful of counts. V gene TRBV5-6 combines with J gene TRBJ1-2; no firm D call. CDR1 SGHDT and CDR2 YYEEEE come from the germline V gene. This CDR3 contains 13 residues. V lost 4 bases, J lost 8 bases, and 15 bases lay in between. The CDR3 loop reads CASSRSGERGYTF. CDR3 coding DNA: TGTGCCAGCAGCCGTTCTGGGGAGAGGGGCTACACCTTC.

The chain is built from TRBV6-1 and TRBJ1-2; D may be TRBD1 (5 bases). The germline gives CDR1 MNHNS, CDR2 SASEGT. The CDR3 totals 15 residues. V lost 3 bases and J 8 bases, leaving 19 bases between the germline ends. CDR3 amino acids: CASSDSPGTPSGYTF. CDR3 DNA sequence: TGTGCCAGCAGTGATAGCCCCGGGACTCCCTCCGGCTACACCTTC.

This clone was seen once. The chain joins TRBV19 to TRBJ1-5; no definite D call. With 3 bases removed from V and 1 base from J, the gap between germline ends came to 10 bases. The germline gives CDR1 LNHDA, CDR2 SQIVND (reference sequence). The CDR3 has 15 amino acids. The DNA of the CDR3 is TGTGCCAGTAGTATTGATACACAGAGCAATCAGCCCCAGCATTTT. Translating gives CASSIDTQSNQPQHF.

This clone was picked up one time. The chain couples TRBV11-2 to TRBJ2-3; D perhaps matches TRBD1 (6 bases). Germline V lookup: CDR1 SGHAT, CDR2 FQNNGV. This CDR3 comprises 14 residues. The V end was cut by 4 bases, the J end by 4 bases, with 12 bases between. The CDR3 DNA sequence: TGTGCCAGCAGCTACACAGGGTTTCCAGATACGCAGTATTTT. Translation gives CASSYTGFPDTQYF.

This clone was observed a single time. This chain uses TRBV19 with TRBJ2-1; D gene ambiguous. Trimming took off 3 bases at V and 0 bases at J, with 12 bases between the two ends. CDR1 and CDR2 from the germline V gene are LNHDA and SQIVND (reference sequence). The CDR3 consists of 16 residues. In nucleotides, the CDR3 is TGTGCCAGTAGTATTTCCAGGATCCTCTCCTACAATGAGCAGTTCTTC. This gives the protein CASSISRILSYNEQFF.

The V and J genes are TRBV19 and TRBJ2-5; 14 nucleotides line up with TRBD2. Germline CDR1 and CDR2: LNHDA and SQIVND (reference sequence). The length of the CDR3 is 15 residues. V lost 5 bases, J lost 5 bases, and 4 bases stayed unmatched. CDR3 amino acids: CASSGGLAGVETQYF. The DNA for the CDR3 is TGTGCCAGTAGTGGGGGACTAGCGGGAGTTGAGACCCAGTACTTC. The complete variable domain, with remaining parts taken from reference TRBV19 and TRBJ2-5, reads DGGITQSPKYLFRKEGQNVTLSCEQNLNHDAMYWYRQDPGQGLRLIYYSQIVNDFQKGDIAEGYSVSREKKESFPLTVTSAQKNPTAFYLCASSGGLAGVETQYFGPGTRLLVL.

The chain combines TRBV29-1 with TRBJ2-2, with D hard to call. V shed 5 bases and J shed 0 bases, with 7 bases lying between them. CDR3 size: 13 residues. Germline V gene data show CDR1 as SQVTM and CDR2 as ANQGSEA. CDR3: CSVRHTNTGELFF. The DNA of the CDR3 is TGCAGCGTTCGACATACGAACACCGGGGAGCTGTTTTTT.

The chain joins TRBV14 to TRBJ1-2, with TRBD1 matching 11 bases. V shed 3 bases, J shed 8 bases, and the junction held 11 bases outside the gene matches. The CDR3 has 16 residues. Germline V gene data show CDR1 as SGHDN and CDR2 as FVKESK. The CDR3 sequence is CASSQASGTGGEGYTF. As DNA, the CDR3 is TGTGCCAGCAGCCAGGCTTCCGGGACAGGGGGTGAAGGCTACACCTTC.